This TCR beta chain emerged from a study of blood T cell repertoires in COVID-19. The ends lost 5 bases at V and 5 bases at J; junction bases unmatched: 5. The CDR3 spans 15 residues. Germline V lookup: CDR1 SGHNT, CDR2 YYREEE (reference sequence). The table came from immunoSEQ multiplex PCR; TCRdb's copy has only in-frame clones and leaves some out. Of fewer than 55,000 clones listed, over 65% are singletons. The specimen sequenced was peripheral blood. V is TRBV5-4 and J is TRBJ1-6; 9 bases line up with TRBD1. The sequence came from a woman in her 70s with acute or convalescent COVID-19. The CDR3 spells CASRIQGADNSPLHF. The CDR3 DNA sequence: TGTGCCAGCAGGATACAGGGGGCGGATAATTCACCCCTCCACTTT. Combining the CDR3 with reference TRBV5-4 and TRBJ1-6 gives the whole variable domain ETGVTQSPTHLIKTRGQQVTLRCSSQSGHNTVSWYQQALGQGPQFIFQYYREEENGRGNFPPRFSGLQFPNYSSELNVNALELDDSALYLCASRIQGADNSPLHFGNGTRLTVT.